This TCR beta chain was captured by sequencing in a study of T-cell reconstitution after alpha-beta-depleted transplantation in children. V shed 0 bases and J 7 bases; nucleotides not matched to a gene: 4. Looked up from germline, CDR1 is LGHDT and CDR2 is YNNKEL (reference sequence). The CDR3 runs to 15 residues. The TCRbeta library incorporated unique molecular identifiers. TCRdb used MiXCR to reprocess the PCR reads, holding one entry per CDR3 protein. The sample has some 220,000 distinct CDR3 sequences; roughly 10% are singletons. This clonotype was detected only a few times. The rearrangement uses TRBV3-1 and TRBJ1-5; 9 nucleotides match TRBD1. Specimen: PBMCs from the stem cell graft donor, collected from the stem cell graft. This clonotype was sampled from a human donor who donated a stem cell graft to a child with acute lymphoblastic leukemia. The chain's CDR3 is CASSQEMTGGQPQHF. DNA for the CDR3: TGTGCCAGCAGCCAAGAGATGACAGGGGGGCAGCCCCAGCATTTT.